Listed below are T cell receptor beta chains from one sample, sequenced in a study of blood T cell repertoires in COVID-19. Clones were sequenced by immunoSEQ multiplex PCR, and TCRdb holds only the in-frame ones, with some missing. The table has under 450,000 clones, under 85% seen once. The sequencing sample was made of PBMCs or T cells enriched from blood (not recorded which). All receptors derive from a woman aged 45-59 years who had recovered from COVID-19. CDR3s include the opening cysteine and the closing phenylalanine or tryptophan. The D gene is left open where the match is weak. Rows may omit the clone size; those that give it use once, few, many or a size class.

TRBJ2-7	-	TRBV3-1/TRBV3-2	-	CASSQDNVRGEQYF	TGTGCCAGCAGCCAAGACAACGTAAGGGGCGAGCAGTACTTC
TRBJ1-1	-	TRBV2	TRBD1	CASRRMGAGGGGAFF	TGTGCCAGCAGACGTATGGGGGCAGGGGGCGGTGGAGCTTTCTTT
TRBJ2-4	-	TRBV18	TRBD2	CASSPRPASGSSSAKNIQYF	TGTGCCAGCTCACCACGTCCGGCTAGCGGGAGCTCCTCAGCCAAAAACATTCAGTACTTC
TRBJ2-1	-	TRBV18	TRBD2	CASSPLLAGEGNEQFF	TGTGCCAGCTCACCTCTCCTAGCGGGAGAGGGCAATGAGCAGTTCTTC
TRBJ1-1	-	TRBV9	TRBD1	CASSVQGAAEAFF	TGTGCCAGCAGCGTACAGGGGGCAGCTGAAGCTTTCTTT
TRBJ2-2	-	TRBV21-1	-	CASSKETSGRASGELFF	TGTGCCAGCAGCAAAGAGACCAGCGGGAGGGCCTCCGGGGAGCTGTTTTTT
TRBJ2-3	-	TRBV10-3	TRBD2	CAIKLADTQYF	TGTGCCATCAAACTAGCGGATACGCAGTATTTT
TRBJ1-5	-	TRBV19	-	CASTQAVGQPQHF	TGTGCCAGTACCCAGGCCGTTGGTCAGCCCCAGCATTTT
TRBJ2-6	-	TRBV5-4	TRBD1	CASSYPDRVYASGANVLTF	TGTGCCAGCAGTTATCCTGACAGGGTTTATGCGTCTGGGGCCAACGTCCTGACTTTC
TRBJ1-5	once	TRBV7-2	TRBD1	CASSKQGDQPQHF	TGTGCCAGCAGCAAGCAGGGGGATCAGCCCCAGCATTTT
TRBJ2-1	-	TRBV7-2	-	CASSPAGEAYNEQFF	TGTGCCAGCAGCCCCGCCGGCGAGGCCTACAATGAGCAGTTCTTC
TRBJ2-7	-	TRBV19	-	CASRTGVGDYEQYF	TGTGCCAGTAGAACCGGGGTGGGAGACTACGAGCAGTACTTC
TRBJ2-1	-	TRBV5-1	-	CASSSGLAGGSYNEQFF	TGCGCCAGCAGCTCTGGACTGGCTGGGGGGTCCTACAATGAGCAGTTCTTC
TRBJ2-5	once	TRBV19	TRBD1	CASSTGTVQETQYF	TGTGCCAGTAGTACGGGGACAGTACAAGAGACCCAGTACTTC
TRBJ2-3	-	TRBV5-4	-	CAISNRESGTQYF	TGTGCCATATCAAACAGGGAGTCCGGTACGCAGTATTTT
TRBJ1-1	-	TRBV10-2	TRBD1	CASTTGTENTEAFF	TGCGCCAGCACCACCGGGACAGAGAACACTGAAGCTTTCTTT
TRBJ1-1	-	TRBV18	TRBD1	CASSPGTGNTEAFF	TGTGCCAGCTCACCCGGGACAGGGAACACTGAAGCTTTCTTT
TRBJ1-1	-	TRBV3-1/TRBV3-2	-	CASSQDFGQMNTEAFF	TGTGCCAGCAGCCAAGATTTTGGACAGATGAACACTGAAGCTTTCTTT
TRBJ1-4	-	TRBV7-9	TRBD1	CASGTASAEKLFF	TGTGCCAGCGGGACAGCTTCGGCCGAAAAACTGTTTTTT
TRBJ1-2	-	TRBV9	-	CASSKLGRDYGYTF	TGTGCCAGCAGTAAACTAGGGAGAGACTATGGCTACACCTTC
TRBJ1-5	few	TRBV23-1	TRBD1	CASSRTGTGVGQPQHF	TGCGCCAGCAGTCGGACCGGGACAGGGGTGGGTCAGCCCCAGCATTTT